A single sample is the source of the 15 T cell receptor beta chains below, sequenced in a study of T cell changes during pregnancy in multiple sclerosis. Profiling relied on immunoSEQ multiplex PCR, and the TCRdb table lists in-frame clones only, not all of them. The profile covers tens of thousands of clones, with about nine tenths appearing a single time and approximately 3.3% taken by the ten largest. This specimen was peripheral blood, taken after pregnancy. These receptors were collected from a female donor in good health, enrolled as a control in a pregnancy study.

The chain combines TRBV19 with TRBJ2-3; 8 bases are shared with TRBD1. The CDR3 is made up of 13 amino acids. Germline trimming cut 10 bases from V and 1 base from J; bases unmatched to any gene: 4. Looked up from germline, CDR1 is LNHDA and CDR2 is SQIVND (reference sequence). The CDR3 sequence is CAKDRDRTDTQYF. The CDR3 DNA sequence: TGTGCCAAGGACAGGGACCGCACAGATACGCAGTATTTT.

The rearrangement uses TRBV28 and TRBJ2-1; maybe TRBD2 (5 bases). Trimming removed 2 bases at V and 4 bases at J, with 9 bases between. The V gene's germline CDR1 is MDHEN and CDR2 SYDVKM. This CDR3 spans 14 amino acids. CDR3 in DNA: TGTGCCAGCAGTTTAGAGGGAGAGTACAATGAGCAGTTCTTC. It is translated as CASSLEGEYNEQFF. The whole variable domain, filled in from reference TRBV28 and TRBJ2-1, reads DVKVTQSSRYLVKRTGEKVFLECVQDMDHENMFWYRQDPGLGLRLIYFSYDVKMKEKGDIPEGYSVSREKKERFSLILESASTNQTSMYLCASSLEGEYNEQFFGPGTRLTVL.

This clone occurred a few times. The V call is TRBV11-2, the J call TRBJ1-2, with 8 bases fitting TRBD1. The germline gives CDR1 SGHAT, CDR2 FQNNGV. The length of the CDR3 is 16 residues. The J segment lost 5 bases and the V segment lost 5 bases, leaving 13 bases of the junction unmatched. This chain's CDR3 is CASSPLTGTGFYGYTF. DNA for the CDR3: TGTGCCAGCAGCCCCCTTACGGGGACAGGCTTTTATGGCTACACCTTC.

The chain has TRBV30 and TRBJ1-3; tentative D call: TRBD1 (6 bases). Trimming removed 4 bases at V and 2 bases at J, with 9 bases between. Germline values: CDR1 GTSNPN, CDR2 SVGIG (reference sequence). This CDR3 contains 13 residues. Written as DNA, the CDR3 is TGTGCCTGGAAGGCAGGGGCTGGAAACACCATATATTTT. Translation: CAWKAGAGNTIYF.

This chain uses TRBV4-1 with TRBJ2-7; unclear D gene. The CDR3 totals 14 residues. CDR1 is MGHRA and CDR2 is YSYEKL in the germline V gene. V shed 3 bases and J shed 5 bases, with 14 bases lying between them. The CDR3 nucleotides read TGCGCCAGCAGCCATGCGGTGCCCCTCGACGAGCAGTACTTC. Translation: CASSHAVPLDEQYF.

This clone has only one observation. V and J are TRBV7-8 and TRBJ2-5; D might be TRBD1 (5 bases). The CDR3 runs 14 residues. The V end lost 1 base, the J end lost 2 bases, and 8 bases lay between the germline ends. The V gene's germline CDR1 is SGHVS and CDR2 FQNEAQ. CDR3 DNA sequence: TGTGCCAGCAGCTTAGGGGCAGGGCAAGAGACCCAGTACTTC. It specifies CASSLGAGQETQYF.

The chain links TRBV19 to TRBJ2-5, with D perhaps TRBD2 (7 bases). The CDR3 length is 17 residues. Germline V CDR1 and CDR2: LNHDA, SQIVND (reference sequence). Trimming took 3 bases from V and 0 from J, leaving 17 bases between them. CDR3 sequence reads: CASSIGSGGLYQETQYF. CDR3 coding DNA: TGTGCCAGTAGTATTGGCTCGGGGGGCCTGTACCAAGAGACCCAGTACTTC.

CDR3 amino acids: CSPETQTGMNTF. CDR3 coding DNA: TGCAGCCCCGAAACCCAGACAGGGATGAACACCTTC. J is TRBJ1-2 and V is TRBV29-1, with TRBD1 matching 7 bases. The V gene end was trimmed by 8 bases and the J gene end by 12 bases; junction bases not matched to a gene: 15. Germline CDR1 SQVTM, CDR2 ANQGSEA. The CDR3 is 12 amino acids. Full variable domain (missing parts from reference TRBV29-1 and TRBJ1-2): SAVISQKPSRDICQRGTSLTIQCQVDSQVTMMFWYRQQPGQSLTLIATANQGSEATYESGFVIDKFPISRPNLTFSTLTVSNMSPEDSSIYLCSPETQTGMNTFGSGTRLTVV.

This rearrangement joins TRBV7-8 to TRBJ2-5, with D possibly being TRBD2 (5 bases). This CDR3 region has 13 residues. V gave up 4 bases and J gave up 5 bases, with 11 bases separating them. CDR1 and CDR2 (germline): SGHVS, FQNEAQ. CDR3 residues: CASSSSTGETQYF. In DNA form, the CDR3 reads TGTGCCAGCAGCTCTTCAACGGGGGAGACCCAGTACTTC. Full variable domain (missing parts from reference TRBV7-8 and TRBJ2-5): GAGVSQSPRYKVAKRGQDVALRCDPISGHVSLFWYQQALGQGPEFLTYFQNEAQLDKSGLPSDRFFAERPEGSVSTLKIQRTQQEDSAVYLCASSSSTGETQYFGPGTRLLVL.

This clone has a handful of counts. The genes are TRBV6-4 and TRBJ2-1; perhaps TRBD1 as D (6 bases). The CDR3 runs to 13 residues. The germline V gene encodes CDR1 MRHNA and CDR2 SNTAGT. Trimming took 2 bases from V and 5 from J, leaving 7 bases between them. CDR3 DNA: TGTGCCAGCAGTGACGGGACAAACAATGAGCAGTTCTTC. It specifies CASSDGTNNEQFF.

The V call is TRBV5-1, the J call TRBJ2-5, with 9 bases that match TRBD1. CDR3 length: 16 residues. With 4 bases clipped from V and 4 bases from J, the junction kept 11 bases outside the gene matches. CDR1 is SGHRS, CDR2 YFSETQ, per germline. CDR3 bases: TGCGCCAGCAGCCAAGAGACAGGGGGGTCCTTAGAGACCCAGTACTTC. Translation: CASSQETGGSLETQYF.

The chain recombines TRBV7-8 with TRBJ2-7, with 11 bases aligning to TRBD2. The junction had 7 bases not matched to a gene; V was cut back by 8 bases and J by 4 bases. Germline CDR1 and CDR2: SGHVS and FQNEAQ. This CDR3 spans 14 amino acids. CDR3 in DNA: TGTGCCAGCCGTTCGGGACTAGCGGCTTACGAGCAGTACTTC. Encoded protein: CASRSGLAAYEQYF.

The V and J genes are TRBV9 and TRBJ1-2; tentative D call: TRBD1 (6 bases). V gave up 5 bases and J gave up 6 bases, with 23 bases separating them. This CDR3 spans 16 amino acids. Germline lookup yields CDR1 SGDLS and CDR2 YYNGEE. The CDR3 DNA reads TGTGCCAGCAGTCCCGGTACTCTCAGGGACACCCATGGCTACACCTTC. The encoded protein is CASSPGTLRDTHGYTF.

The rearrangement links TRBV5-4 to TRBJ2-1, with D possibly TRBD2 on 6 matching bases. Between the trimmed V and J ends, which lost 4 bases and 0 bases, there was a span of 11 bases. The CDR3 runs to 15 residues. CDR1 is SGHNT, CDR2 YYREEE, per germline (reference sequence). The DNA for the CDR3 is TGTGCCAGCAGCCCGGAGGGGTCCTCCTACAATGAGCAGTTCTTC. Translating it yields CASSPEGSSYNEQFF. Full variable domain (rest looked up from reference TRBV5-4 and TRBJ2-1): ETGVTQSPTHLIKTRGQQVTLRCSSQSGHNTVSWYQQALGQGPQFIFQYYREEENGRGNFPPRFSGLQFPNYSSELNVNALELDDSALYLCASSPEGSSYNEQFFGPGTRLTVL.

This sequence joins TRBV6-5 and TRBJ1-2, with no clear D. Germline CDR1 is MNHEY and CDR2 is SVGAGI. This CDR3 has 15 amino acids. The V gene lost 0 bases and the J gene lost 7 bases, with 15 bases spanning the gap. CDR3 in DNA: TGTGCCAGCAGTTACTCGAGGGCAGCCTCCGGTGGCTACACCTTC. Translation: CASSYSRAASGGYTF.